The clone carrying this TCR beta chain has only one observation. The entry originates in a study of blood T cell repertoires in COVID-19. In the study overall: Sample material is recorded as cDNA or gDNA derived from T cells, B-cell-depleted T cells, or PBMCs.

Authors' analysis steps: Reference gene primer amplification yielded estimated nucleated cell counts. The protocol was immunoSEQ multiplex PCR, while the TCRdb copy is restricted to in-frame clones and leaves out a portion. From that table come the V and J calls and clone size; the DNA was used to work out D and trimming. This sample carries 250,000 or so clones, approximately 86% of them seen once, and the ten largest clones take approximately 10%. The TCR sequence derives from a man aged 40-55 years with active or convalescent COVID-19. Sequenced input: peripheral blood.

The CDR3 protein is CSASRGTGELFF. In DNA form, the CDR3 reads TGCAGTGCTAGTAGGGGTACCGGGGAGCTGTTTTTT. J is TRBJ2-2 and V is TRBV20-1; a weak D match, TRBD1 (5 bases). Germline lookup yields CDR1 DFQATT and CDR2 SNEGSKA (reference sequence). With 3 bases removed from V and 5 bases from J, the gap between germline ends came to 7 bases. There are 12 residues in the CDR3.